Listed below are T cell receptor beta chains from one sample, sequenced in a study of radiotherapy plus CTLA-4 blockade in lung cancer. Clones were read by immunoSEQ multiplex PCR, and TCRdb kept only the in-frame ones, dropping some. The table has fewer than 55,000 clones, approximately 85% seen once. The sample was peripheral blood, taken from a patient treated with radiotherapy plus ipilimumab. The receptors stem from a human donor with non-small cell lung cancer whose response to radiotherapy plus ipilimumab could not be evaluated. CDR3s include the opening cysteine and the closing phenylalanine or tryptophan. The order of the fields is D gene, V gene, J gene, clone size, CDR3 length, CDR3 protein, CDR3 DNA. A D gene is named only where the DNA matches it firmly. Some rows have no size entry. The others give once, few or many, or a class for an expanded clone.

>TRBD2|TRBV7-3|TRBJ2-2|few|16
CASSHGLAGGTGELFF
TGTGCCAGCAGCCATGGACTAGCGGGAGGCACCGGGGAGCTGTTTTTT
>TRBD1|TRBV9|TRBJ1-2|once|14
CASSVQTGNYGYTF
TGTGCCAGCAGCGTCCAGACAGGGAACTATGGCTACACCTTC
>TRBD1|TRBV7-8|TRBJ1-5|NA|16
CASSSLRQGINQPQHF
TGTGCCAGCAGCTCACTTCGACAGGGGATAAATCAGCCCCAGCATTTT
>TRBD1|TRBV7-2|TRBJ2-4|NA|15
CASSFTGQTKNIQYF
TGTGCCAGCAGCTTCACGGGACAGACGAAAAACATTCAGTACTTC
>NA|TRBV7-2|TRBJ1-1|NA|14
CASSFGSRDTEAFF
TGTGCCAGCAGCTTTGGGAGTAGGGACACTGAAGCTTTCTTT
>NA|TRBV7-2|TRBJ2-7|NA|13
CASSLDQYYEQYF
TGTGCCAGCAGCTTAGACCAGTACTACGAGCAGTACTTC
>TRBD1|TRBV5-6|TRBJ2-7|NA|14
CASSNRDSSYEQYF
TGTGCCAGCAGCAACCGGGACAGTTCCTACGAGCAGTACTTC
>TRBD1|TRBV28|TRBJ1-2|NA|17
CASSPMLKMRGRSGYTF
TGTGCCAGCAGCCCGATGCTAAAAATGAGGGGGCGGAGTGGCTACACCTTC
>TRBD1|TRBV28|TRBJ1-1|NA|12
CAGQGANTEAFF
TGTGCCGGACAGGGGGCTAACACTGAAGCTTTCTTT
>TRBD2|TRBV11-2|TRBJ2-1|NA|16
CASSSLSGGAYNEQFF
TGTGCCAGCAGCTCCCTTAGCGGGGGGGCCTACAATGAGCAGTTCTTC
>NA|TRBV7-2|TRBJ1-5|NA|16
CASSPNSRAAGQPQHF
TGTGCCAGCAGCCCGAATTCCAGGGCGGCGGGGCAGCCCCAGCATTTT
>TRBD2|TRBV2|TRBJ2-1|few|15
CASSETSGSQNEQFF
TGTGCCAGCAGTGAAACTAGCGGGAGTCAAAATGAGCAGTTCTTC
>TRBD2|TRBV4-1|TRBJ2-5|NA|19
CASSLRFVAGGPKKETQYF
TGCGCCAGCAGCCTTCGTTTTGTAGCGGGAGGGCCTAAGAAAGAGACCCAGTACTTC
>TRBD1|TRBV5-1|TRBJ2-7|NA|18
CASSLTGTGFLQSYEQYF
TGCGCCAGCAGCTTGACCGGGACAGGGTTTTTGCAGTCCTACGAGCAGTACTTC
>TRBD1|TRBV6-6|TRBJ1-5|NA|15
CASSPTGASNQPQHF
TGTGCCAGCAGTCCGACAGGGGCGAGCAATCAGCCCCAGCATTTT
>TRBD1|TRBV4-3|TRBJ1-2|NA|15
CASSQDLEGAFGYTF
TGCGCCAGCAGCCAAGATCTGGAGGGGGCGTTTGGCTACACCTTC
>TRBD1|TRBV7-9|TRBJ1-3|NA|15
CASSWGQGTGNTIYF
TGTGCCAGCAGCTGGGGACAGGGGACTGGAAACACCATATATTTT
>TRBD1|TRBV27|TRBJ2-3|NA|15
CASRSPGQGTDTQYF
TGTGCCAGCAGATCTCCGGGACAGGGAACAGATACGCAGTATTTT
>TRBD2|TRBV29-1|TRBJ2-7|once|17
CSVGGGTSGRAAGEQYF
TGCAGCGTTGGGGGGGGGACTAGCGGGAGGGCCGCGGGCGAGCAGTACTTC